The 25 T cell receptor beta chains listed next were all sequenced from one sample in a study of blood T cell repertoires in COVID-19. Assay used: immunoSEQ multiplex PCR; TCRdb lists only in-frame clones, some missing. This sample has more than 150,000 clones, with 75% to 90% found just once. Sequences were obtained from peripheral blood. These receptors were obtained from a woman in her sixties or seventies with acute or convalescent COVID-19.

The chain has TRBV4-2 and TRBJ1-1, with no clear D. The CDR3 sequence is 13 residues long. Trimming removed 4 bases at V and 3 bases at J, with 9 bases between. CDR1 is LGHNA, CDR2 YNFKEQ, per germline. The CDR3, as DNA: TGTGCCAGCAGCCCCCGGAGGGACACTGAAGCTTTCTTT. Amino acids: CASSPRRDTEAFF.

In DNA form, the CDR3 reads TGTGCCAGCAGTTACCCGGGACAGGCCTACGAGCAGTACTTC. It yields the protein CASSYPGQAYEQYF. This rearrangement joins TRBV6-7 to TRBJ2-7; 8 bases are a match to TRBD1. TRBV6-7 is labeled an ORF, and its function is uncertain. The CDR3 sequence is 14 residues long. V trimming: 2 bases; J trimming: 2 bases; junction bases outside the gene matches: 2.

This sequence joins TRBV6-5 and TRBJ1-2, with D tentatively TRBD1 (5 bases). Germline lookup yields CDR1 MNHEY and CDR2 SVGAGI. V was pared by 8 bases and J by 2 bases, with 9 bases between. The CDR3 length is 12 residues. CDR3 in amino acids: CASGRGNYGYTF. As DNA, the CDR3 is TGTGCCAGCGGGAGGGGCAACTATGGCTACACCTTC.

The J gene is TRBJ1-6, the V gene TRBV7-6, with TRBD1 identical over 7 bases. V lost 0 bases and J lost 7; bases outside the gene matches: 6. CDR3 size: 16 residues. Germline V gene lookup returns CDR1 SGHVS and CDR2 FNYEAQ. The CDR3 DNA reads TGTGCCAGCAGCTTAGCGGCCGGGACAGCAAATTCACCCCTCCACTTT. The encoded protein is CASSLAAGTANSPLHF.

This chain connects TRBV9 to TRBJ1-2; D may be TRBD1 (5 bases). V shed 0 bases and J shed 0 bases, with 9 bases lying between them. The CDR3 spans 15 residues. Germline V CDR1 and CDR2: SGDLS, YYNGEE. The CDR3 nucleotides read TGTGCCAGCAGCGTAGCAGGGCAGGCTAACTATGGCTACACCTTC. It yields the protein CASSVAGQANYGYTF.

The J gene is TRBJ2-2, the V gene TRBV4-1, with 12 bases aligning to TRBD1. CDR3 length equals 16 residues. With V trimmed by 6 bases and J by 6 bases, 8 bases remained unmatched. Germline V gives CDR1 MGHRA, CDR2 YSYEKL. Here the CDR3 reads CASSRMGTGGSGELFF. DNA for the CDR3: TGCGCCAGCAGTCGTATGGGGACAGGGGGCTCCGGGGAGCTGTTTTTT.

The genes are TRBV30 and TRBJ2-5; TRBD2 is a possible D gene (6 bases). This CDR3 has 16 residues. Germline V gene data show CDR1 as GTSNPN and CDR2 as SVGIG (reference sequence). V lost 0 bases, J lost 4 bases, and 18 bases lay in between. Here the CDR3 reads CAWSVGTGLRGETQYF. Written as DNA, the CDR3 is TGTGCCTGGAGTGTTGGGACCGGACTAAGGGGAGAGACCCAGTACTTC. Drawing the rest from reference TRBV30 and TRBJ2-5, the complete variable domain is SQTIHQWPATLVQPVGSPLSLECTVEGTSNPNLYWYRQAAGRGLQLLFYSVGIGQISSEVPQNLSASRPQDRQFILSSKKLLLSDSGFYLCAWSVGTGLRGETQYFGPGTRLLVL.

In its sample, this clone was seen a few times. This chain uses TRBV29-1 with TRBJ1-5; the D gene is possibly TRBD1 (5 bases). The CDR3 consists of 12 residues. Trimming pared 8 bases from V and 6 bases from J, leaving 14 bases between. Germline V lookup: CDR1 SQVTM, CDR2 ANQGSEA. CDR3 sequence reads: CSTGGGGQPQHF. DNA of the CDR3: TGCAGCACCGGTGGGGGGGGTCAGCCCCAGCATTTT.

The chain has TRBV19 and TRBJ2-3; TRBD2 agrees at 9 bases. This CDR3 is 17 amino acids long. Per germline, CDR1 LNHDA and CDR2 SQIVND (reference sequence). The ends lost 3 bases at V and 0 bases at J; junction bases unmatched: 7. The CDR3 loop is CASSMRPSGTSTDTQYF. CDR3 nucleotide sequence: TGTGCCAGTAGTATGCGACCTAGCGGGACTAGCACAGATACGCAGTATTTT.

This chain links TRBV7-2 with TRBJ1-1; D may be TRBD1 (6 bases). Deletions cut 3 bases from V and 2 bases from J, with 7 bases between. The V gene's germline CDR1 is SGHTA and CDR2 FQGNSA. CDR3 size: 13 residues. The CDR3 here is CASSLDSNTEAFF. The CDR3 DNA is TGTGCCAGCAGCTTGGACAGTAACACTGAAGCTTTCTTT.

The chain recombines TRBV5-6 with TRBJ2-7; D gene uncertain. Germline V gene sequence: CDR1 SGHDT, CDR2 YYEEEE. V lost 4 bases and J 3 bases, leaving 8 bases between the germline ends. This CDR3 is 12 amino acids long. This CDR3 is CASSLFRYEQYF. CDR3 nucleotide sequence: TGTGCCAGCAGCCTATTTCGCTACGAGCAGTACTTC.

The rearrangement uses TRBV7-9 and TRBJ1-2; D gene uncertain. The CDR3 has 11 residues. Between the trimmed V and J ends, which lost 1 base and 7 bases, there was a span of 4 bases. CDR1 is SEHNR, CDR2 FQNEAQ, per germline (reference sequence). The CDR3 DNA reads TGTGCCAGCAGCTTAGTAGCTGGCTACACCTTC. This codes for CASSLVAGYTF.

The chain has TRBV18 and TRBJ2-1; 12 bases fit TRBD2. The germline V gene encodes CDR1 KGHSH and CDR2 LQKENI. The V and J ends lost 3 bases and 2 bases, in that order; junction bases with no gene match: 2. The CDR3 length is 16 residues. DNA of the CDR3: TGTGCCAGCTCACCGGCTAGCGGGGGGGCCTACAATGAGCAGTTCTTC. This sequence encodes CASSPASGGAYNEQFF.

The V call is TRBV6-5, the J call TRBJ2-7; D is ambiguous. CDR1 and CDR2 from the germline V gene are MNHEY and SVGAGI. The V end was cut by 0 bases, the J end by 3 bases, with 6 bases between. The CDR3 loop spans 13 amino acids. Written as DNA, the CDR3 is TGTGCCAGCAGTTACTCACTCAACTACGAGCAGTACTTC. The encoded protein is CASSYSLNYEQYF.

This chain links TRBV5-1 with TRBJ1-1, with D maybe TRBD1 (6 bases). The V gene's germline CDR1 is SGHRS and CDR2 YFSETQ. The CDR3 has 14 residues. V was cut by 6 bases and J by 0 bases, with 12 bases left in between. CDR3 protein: CASKDSLMNTEAFF. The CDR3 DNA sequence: TGCGCCAGCAAGGACAGCCTAATGAACACTGAAGCTTTCTTT.

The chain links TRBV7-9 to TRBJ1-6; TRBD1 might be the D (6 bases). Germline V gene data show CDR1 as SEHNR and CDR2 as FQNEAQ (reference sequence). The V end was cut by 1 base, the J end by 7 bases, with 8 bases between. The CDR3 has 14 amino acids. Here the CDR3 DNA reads TGTGCCAGCAGCTTAGGGGGGCAAAATTCACCCCTCCACTTT. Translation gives CASSLGGQNSPLHF. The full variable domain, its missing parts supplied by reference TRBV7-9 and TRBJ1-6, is DTGVSQNPRHKITKRGQNVTFRCDPISEHNRLYWYRQTLGQGPEFLTYFQNEAQLEKSRLLSDRFSAERPKGSFSTLEIQRTEQGDSAMYLCASSLGGQNSPLHFGNGTRLTVT.

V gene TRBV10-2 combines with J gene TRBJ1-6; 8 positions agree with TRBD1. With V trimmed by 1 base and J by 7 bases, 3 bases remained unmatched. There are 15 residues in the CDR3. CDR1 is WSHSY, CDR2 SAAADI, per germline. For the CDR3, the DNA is TGCGCCAGCAGTGAGTGGACAGGGAAGAATTCACCCCTCCACTTT. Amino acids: CASSEWTGKNSPLHF.

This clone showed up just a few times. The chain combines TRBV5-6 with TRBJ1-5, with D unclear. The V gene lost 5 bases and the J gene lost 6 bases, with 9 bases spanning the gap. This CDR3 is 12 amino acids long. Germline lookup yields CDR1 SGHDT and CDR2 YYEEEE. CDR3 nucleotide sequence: TGTGCCAGCAGTTTGCGGGGTCAGCCCCAGCATTTT. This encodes CASSLRGQPQHF.

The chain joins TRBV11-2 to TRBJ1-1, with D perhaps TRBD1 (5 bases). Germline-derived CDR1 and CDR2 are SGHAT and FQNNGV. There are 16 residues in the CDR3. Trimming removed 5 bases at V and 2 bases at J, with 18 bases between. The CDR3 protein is CASSPGRGRVNTEAFF. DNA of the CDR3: TGTGCCAGCAGCCCAGGGAGGGGCCGGGTCAACACTGAAGCTTTCTTT.

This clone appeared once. CDR3: CASSEDRSNQPQHF. The CDR3 DNA reads TGTGCCAGCAGTGAGGACAGAAGCAATCAGCCCCAGCATTTT. The chain uses TRBV6-1 and TRBJ1-5, with TRBD1 as a possible D gene (6 bases). This CDR3 is 14 amino acids long. V gave up 3 bases and J gave up 1 base, with 7 bases separating them. The germline CDR1 and CDR2 sequences are MNHNS and SASEGT.

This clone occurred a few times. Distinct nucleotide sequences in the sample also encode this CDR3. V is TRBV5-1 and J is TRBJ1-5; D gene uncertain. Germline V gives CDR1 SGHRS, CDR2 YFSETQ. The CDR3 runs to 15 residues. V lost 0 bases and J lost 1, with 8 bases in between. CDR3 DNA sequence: TGCGCCAGCAGCTTGGGTCCGGGGAGCAATCAGCCCCAGCATTTT. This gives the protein CASSLGPGSNQPQHF. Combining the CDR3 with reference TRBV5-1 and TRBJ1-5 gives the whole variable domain KAGVTQTPRYLIKTRGQQVTLSCSPISGHRSVSWYQQTPGQGLQFLFEYFSETQRNKGNFPGRFSGRQFSNSRSEMNVSTLELGDSALYLCASSLGPGSNQPQHFGDGTRLSIL.

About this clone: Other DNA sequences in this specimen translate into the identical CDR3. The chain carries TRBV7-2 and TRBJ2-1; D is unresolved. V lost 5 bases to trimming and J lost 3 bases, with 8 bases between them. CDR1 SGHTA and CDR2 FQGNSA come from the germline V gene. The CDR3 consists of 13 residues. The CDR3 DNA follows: TGTGCCAGCAGCCCTACTGGCTACAATGAGCAGTTCTTC. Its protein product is CASSPTGYNEQFF.

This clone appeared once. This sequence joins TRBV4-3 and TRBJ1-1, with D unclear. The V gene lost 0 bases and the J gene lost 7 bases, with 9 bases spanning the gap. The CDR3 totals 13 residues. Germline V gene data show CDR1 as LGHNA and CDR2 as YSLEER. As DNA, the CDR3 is TGCGCCAGCAGCCAAGATCAGGCTGTTGAAGCTTTCTTT. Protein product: CASSQDQAVEAFF.

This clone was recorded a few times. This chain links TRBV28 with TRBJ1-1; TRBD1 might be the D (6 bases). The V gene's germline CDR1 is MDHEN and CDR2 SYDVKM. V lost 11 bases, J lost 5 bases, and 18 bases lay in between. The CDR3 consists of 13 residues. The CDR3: CASHRVRGTEAFF. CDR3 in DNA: TGTGCCTCTCACAGGGTGCGGGGGACTGAAGCTTTCTTT.

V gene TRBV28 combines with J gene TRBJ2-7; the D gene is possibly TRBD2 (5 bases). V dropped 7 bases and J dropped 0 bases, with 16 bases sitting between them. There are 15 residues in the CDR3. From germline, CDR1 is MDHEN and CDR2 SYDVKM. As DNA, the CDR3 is TGTGCCAGCACCTCCGCCGCGGGTACCTCCTACGAGCAGTACTTC. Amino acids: CASTSAAGTSYEQYF.